This TCR beta chain was captured by sequencing in a study of cytomegalovirus exposure and HLA in healthy donors. General study results and limits: One variant, a missense change in DCLRE1C, was linked in a later analysis to TCR beta V- and J-gene trimming. It was in a later analysis that TCR association rates were seen to vary by HLA locus, highest for DRB1 and lowest for HLA-C. Earlier analysis found most TCR beta V segments productive about 90% or about 30% of the time.

To note about this clone: Antigen unknown.

The V end was cut by 4 bases, the J end by 0 bases, with 13 bases between. Per germline, CDR1 SGHVS and CDR2 FNYEAQ. The CDR3 is made up of 16 amino acids. The PCR contained 60 Vbeta and 13 Jbeta primers. Repertoires were generated with immunoSEQ multiplex PCR, while TCRdb's copy carries only in-frame clones and drops some. The data contain about 98,000 clones, approximately 80% of them singletons. The specimen was PBMCs. This rearrangement joins TRBV7-6 to TRBJ2-1, with a weak D call TRBD1 (5 bases). The origin of this receptor is a female donor in good health and CMV-seropositive. CDR3 coding DNA: TGTGCCAGCAGCTGGTACAGGAGAAGCTCCTACAATGAGCAGTTCTTC. This gives the protein CASSWYRRSSYNEQFF.